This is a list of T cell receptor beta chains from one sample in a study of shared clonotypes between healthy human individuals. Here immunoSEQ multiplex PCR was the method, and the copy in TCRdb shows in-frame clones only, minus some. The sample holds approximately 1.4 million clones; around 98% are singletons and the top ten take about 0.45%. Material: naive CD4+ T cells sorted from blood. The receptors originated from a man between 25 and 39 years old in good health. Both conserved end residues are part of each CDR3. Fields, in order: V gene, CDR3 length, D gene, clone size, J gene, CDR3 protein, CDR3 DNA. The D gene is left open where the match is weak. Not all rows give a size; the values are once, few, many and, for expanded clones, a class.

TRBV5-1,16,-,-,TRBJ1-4,CASSLGVGVTNEKLFF,TGCGCCAGCAGCTTGGGGGTCGGTGTAACTAATGAAAAACTGTTTTTT
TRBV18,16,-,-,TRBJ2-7,CASSLGPGARAYEQYF,TGTGCCAGCTCACTTGGCCCGGGGGCCAGGGCCTACGAGCAGTACTTC
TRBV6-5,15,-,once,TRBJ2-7,CASSYSGTNTYEQYF,TGTGCCAGCAGTTACTCCGGGACAAACACCTACGAGCAGTACTTC
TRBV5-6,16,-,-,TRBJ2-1,CASSLSGLSKYNEQFF,TGTGCCAGCAGCTTGTCGGGACTCTCGAAGTACAATGAGCAGTTCTTC
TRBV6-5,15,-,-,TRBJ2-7,CASSYSRTFSYEQYF,TGTGCCAGCAGTTACTCTCGGACGTTCTCTTACGAGCAGTACTTC
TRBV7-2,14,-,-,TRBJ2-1,CASSFRDPLNEQFF,TGTGCCAGCAGCTTCCGGGACCCCCTCAATGAGCAGTTCTTC
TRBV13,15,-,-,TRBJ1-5,CASSLGWGRGEPQHF,TGTGCCAGCAGCTTAGGATGGGGCAGGGGAGAGCCCCAGCATTTT
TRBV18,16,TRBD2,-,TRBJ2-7,CASSKPGTSGIYEQYF,TGTGCCAGCTCCAAACCCGGGACTAGCGGGATCTACGAGCAGTACTTC
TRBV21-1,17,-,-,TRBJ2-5,CASSRSVAIRPWETQYF,TGTGCCAGCAGCAGGAGTGTGGCAATCAGGCCTTGGGAGACCCAGTACTTC
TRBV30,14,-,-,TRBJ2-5,CAWSRAEPRETQYF,TGTGCCTGGAGTAGGGCTGAGCCGAGGGAGACCCAGTACTTC
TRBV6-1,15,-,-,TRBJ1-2,CASSGSGTGTFGYTF,TGTGCCAGCAGTGGATCCGGGACGGGTACATTTGGCTACACCTTC
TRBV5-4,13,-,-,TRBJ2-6,CASRGSGANVLTF,TGTGCCAGCAGGGGTTCTGGGGCCAACGTCCTGACTTTC
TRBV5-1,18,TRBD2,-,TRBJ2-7,CASSPRWASGRAGTEQYF,TGCGCCAGCAGCCCACGTTGGGCTAGCGGGAGGGCAGGCACCGAGCAGTACTTC
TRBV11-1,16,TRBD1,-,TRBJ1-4,CASSARDRGTEEKLFF,TGTGCCAGCAGCGCCCGGGACAGGGGAACGGAGGAAAAACTGTTTTTT
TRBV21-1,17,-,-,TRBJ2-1,CASSNQQAGCSYNEQFF,TGTGCCAGCAGCAATCAGCAGGCTGGTTGCTCCTACAATGAGCAGTTCTTC
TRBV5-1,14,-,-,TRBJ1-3,CASSPGWSGNTIYF,TGCGCCAGCAGCCCCGGATGGTCTGGAAACACCATATATTTT
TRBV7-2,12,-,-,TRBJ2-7,CASSLSSYEQYF,TGTGCCAGCAGCTTAAGTTCCTACGAGCAGTACTTC
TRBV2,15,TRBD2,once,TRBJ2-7,CASRQPSGRFYEQYF,TGTGCCAGCAGGCAACCTAGCGGGAGGTTCTACGAGCAGTACTTC
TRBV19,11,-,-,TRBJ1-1,CASSPGSEAFF,TGTGCCAGTAGTCCCGGTTCTGAAGCTTTCTTT
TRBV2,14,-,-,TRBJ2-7,CASSEAWGWGEQYF,TGTGCCAGCAGTGAAGCCTGGGGCTGGGGCGAGCAGTACTTC
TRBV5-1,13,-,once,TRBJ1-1,CASTMGLNTEAFF,TGCGCCAGCACCATGGGGCTAAACACTGAAGCTTTCTTT
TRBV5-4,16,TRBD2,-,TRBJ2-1,CASSRAETSGYNEQFF,TGTGCCAGCAGCAGGGCCGAAACTAGCGGATACAATGAGCAGTTCTTC
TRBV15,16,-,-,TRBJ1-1,CATSMYARGGDTEAFF,TGTGCCACCAGCATGTACGCCAGGGGAGGAGACACTGAAGCTTTCTTT
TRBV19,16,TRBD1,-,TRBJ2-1,CASSISSGTGNNEQFF,TGTGCCAGTAGTATAAGTTCTGGGACAGGGAACAATGAGCAGTTCTTC
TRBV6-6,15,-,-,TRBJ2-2,CASSTVSGGTGELFF,TGTGCCAGCAGCACCGTGAGTGGGGGCACCGGGGAGCTGTTTTTT
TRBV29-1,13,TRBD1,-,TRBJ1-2,CSAGQENNYGYTF,TGCAGCGCTGGACAGGAGAACAACTATGGCTACACCTTC